What follows describes a single T cell receptor beta chain. Its antigen is currently unknown. The source of the sample is a study of vaccination and CD4 T cells after COVID-19. The wider study: Testing by nasal swab PCR showed convalescent patients to be SARS-CoV-2 positive; nine were mild and one was severe.

Specified treatment: approximately 9-day PBMC culture with coronavirus spike peptide pools or control peptides (ViraFEST assay). ViraFEST expanded antigen-specific T cells with peptide pools, then sequenced TCRs. Cell culture was performed with around 2 million PBMCs per well in the presence of about 9.1 IU/ml IL-2 and roughly 10 ug/ml peptide pools. The Oncomine TCR Beta short-read assay was what sequenced the DNA obtained from cultured CD4+ T cells. TCRdb re-called the PCR reads with MiXCR, one entry per CDR3 protein. The sample yields roughly 15,000 distinct CDR3 sequences, less than 65% seen once. The V end was cut by 8 bases, the J end by 1 base, with 7 bases between. This CDR3 region has 12 residues. Germline lookup yields CDR1 ENHRY and CDR2 SYGVKD.

The clonotype originates from a human donor who had recovered from COVID-19. The V gene is TRBV10-3, the J gene TRBJ2-3; D might be TRBD1 or TRBD2, each matching 6 bases. The sample comprised CD4+ T cells from blood, cultured in vitro. CDR3 loop: CAIGGRTDTQYF. CDR3 DNA sequence: TGTGCCATCGGGGGGCGCACAGATACGCAGTATTTT.